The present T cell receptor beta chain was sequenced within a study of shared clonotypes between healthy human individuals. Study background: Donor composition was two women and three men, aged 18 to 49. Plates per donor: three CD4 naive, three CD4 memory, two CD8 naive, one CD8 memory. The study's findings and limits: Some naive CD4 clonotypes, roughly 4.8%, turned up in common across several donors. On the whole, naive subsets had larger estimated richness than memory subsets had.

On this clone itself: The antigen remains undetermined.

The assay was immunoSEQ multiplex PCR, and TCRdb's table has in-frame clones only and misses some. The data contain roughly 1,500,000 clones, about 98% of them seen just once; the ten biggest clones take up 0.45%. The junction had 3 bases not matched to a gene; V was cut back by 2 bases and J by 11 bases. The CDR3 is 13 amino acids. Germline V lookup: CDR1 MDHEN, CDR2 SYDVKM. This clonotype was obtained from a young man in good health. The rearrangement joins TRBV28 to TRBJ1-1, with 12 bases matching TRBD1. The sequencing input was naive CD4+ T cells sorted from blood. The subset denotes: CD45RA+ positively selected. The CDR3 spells CASSLRDRGQAFF. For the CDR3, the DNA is TGTGCCAGCAGTTTACGGGACAGGGGGCAGGCTTTCTTT.